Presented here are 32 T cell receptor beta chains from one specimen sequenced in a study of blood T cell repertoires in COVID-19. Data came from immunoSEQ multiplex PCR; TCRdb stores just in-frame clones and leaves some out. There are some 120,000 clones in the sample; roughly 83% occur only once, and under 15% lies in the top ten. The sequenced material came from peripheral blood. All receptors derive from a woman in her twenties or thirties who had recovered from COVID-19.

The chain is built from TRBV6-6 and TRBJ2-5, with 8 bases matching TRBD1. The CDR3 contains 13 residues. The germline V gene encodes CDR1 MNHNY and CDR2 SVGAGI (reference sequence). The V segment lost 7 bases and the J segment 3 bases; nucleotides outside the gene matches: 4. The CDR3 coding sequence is TGTGCCAGCACAGGACAGGGAGAAGAGACCCAGTACTTC. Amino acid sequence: CASTGQGEETQYF.

Written as DNA, the CDR3 is TGCGCCAGCAGTGAGGAGGCAGCTTCCTACGAGCAGTACTTC. Its protein product is CASSEEAASYEQYF. V usage is TRBV10-2 and J usage is TRBJ2-7; D not resolved. V lost 2 bases, J lost 1 base, and 9 bases lay in between. Germline V CDR1 and CDR2: WSHSY, SAAADI. This CDR3 has 14 residues.

This CDR3 is CASSERLAGVPTDTQYF. CDR3 coding DNA: TGTGCCAGCAGTGAGCGACTAGCGGGAGTACCCACAGATACGCAGTATTTT. J is TRBJ2-3 and V is TRBV6-1; TRBD2 matches at 12 bases. The germline gives CDR1 MNHNS, CDR2 SASEGT. This CDR3 is 17 amino acids long. V dropped 3 bases and J dropped 2; count of bases not matched to a gene: 6.

The DNA for the CDR3 is TGTGCTAGTGGTTTGGATTCAGGGGTAGGTGGCTACACCTTC. It translates to CASGLDSGVGGYTF. The chain couples TRBV12-5 to TRBJ1-2; tentatively, D is TRBD1 (6 bases). Trimming left V 1 base short and J 7 bases short, with 13 bases between. The germline gives CDR1 LGHNT, CDR2 FRNRAP. This CDR3 region has 14 residues.

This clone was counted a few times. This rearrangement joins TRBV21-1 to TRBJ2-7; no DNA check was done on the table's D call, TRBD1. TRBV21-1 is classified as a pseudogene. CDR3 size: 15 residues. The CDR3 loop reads CASSSPYRVSYEQYF. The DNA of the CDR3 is TGTGCCAGCAGCAGCCCTTACAGGGTCTCCTACGAGCAGTACTTC.

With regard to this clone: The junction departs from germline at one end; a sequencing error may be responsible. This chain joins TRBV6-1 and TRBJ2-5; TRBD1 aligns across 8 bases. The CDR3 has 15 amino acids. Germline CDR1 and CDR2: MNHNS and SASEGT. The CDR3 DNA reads TGTGCCAGCGGTGACCTTGGACAGGGCCAAGAGACCCAGTACTTC. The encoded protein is CASGDLGQGQETQYF.

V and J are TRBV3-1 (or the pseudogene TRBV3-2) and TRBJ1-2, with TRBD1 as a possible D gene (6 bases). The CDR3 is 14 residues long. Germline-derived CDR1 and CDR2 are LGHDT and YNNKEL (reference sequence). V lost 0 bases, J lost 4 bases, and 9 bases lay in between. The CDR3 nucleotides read TGTGCCAGCAGCCAAGATATAGGGGGCTATGGCTACACCTTC. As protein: CASSQDIGGYGYTF.

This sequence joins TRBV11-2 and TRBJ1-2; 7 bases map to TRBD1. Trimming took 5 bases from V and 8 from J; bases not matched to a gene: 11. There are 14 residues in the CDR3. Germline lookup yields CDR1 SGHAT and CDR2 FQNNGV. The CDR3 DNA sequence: TGTGCCAGCAGCCCAAATAACAGGGGTGGAGGCTACACCTTC. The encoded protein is CASSPNNRGGGYTF.

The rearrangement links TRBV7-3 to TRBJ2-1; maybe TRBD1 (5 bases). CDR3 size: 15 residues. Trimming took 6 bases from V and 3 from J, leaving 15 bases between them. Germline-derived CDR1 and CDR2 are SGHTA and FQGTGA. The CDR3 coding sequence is TGTGCCAGCAGTGCAGGGAAGAAACTCTACAATGAGCAGTTCTTC. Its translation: CASSAGKKLYNEQFF. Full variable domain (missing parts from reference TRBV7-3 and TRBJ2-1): GAGVSQTPSNKVTEKGKYVELRCDPISGHTALYWYRQSLGQGPEFLIYFQGTGAADDSGLPNDRFFAVRPEGSVSTLKIQRTERGDSAVYLCASSAGKKLYNEQFFGPGTRLTVL.

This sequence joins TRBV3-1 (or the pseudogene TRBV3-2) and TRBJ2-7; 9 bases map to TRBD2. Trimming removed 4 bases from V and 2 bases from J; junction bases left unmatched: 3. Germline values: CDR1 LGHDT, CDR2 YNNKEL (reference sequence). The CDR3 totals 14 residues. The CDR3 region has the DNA TGTGCCAGCAGCCCCGGACTAGCGCCCTACGAGCAGTACTTC. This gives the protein CASSPGLAPYEQYF.

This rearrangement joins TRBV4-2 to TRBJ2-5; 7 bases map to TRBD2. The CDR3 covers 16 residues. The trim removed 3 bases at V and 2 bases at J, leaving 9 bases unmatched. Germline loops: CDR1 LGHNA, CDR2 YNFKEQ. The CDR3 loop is CASSQGGSGDQETQYF. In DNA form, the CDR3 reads TGTGCCAGCAGCCAGGGTGGGAGCGGGGATCAAGAGACCCAGTACTTC.

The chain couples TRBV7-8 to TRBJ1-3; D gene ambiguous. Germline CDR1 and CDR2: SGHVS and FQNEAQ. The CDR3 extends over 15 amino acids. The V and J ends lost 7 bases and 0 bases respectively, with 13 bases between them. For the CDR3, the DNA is TGTGCCAGCACCCCGTCAAGAGTCTCTGGAAACACCATATATTTT. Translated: CASTPSRVSGNTIYF.

The CDR3 nucleotides read TGTGCCAGCAGCCCCGGACAGGCTCAAGATACGCAGTATTTT. Residues: CASSPGQAQDTQYF. The chain carries TRBV9 and TRBJ2-3, with 7 bases matching TRBD1. CDR1 and CDR2 from the germline V gene are SGDLS and YYNGEE. The trim removed 4 bases at V and 5 bases at J, leaving 7 bases unmatched. This CDR3 has 14 residues.

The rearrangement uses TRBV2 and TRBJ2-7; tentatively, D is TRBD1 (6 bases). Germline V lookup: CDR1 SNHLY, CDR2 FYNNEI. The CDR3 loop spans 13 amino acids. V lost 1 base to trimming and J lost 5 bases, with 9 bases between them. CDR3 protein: CASSEGGLDEQYF. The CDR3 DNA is TGTGCCAGCAGTGAAGGGGGGCTCGACGAGCAGTACTTC.

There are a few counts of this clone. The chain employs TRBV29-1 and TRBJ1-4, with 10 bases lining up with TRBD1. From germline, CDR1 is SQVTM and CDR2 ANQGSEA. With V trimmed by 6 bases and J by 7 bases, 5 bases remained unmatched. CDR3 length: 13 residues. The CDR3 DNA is TGCAGCGTGGGACAGGGGCAAGGTGAAAAACTGTTTTTT. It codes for CSVGQGQGEKLFF.

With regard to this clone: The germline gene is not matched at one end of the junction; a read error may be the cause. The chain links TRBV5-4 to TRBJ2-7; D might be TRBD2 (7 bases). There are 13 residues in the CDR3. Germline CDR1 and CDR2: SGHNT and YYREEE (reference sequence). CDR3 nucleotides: TGTGCCAGCAGACAAGGGGGGGACGAGAAAATGGACTTC. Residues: CASRQGGDEKMDF.

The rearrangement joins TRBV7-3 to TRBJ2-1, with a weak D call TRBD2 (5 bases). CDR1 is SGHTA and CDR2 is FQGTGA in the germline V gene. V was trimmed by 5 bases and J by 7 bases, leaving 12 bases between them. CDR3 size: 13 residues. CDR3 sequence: CASSTYTGNEQFF. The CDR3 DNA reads TGTGCCAGCAGCACCTATACGGGGAATGAGCAGTTCTTC. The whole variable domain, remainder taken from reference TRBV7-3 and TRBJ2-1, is GAGVSQTPSNKVTEKGKYVELRCDPISGHTALYWYRQSLGQGPEFLIYFQGTGAADDSGLPNDRFFAVRPEGSVSTLKIQRTERGDSAVYLCASSTYTGNEQFFGPGTRLTVL.

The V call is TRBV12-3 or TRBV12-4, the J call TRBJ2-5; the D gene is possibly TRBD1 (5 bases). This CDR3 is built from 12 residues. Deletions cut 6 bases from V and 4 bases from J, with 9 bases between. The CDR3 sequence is CASSLGPETQYF. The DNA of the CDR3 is TGTGCCAGCAGCCTGGGGCCAGAGACCCAGTACTTC.

This chain's CDR3 is CAWSSGGGSADTQYF. The DNA for the CDR3 is TGTGCCTGGAGTTCTGGCGGGGGGAGTGCAGATACGCAGTATTTT. This chain connects TRBV30 to TRBJ2-3; the match to TRBD2 covers 8 bases. The CDR3 is 15 amino acids. The trim removed 2 bases at V and 4 bases at J, leaving 8 bases unmatched. From germline, CDR1 is GTSNPN and CDR2 SVGIG (reference sequence).

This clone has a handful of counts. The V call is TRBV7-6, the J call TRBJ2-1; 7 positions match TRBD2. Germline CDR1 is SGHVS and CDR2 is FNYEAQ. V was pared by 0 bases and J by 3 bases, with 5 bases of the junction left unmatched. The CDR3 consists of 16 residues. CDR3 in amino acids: CASSLAGRGFYNEQFF. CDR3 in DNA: TGTGCCAGCAGCTTAGCGGGGCGGGGGTTCTACAATGAGCAGTTCTTC.

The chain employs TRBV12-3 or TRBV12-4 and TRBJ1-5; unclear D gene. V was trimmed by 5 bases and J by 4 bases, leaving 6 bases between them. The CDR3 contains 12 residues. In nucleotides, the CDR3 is TGTGCCAGCAGTCCAGGAAATCAGCCCCAGCATTTT. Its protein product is CASSPGNQPQHF.

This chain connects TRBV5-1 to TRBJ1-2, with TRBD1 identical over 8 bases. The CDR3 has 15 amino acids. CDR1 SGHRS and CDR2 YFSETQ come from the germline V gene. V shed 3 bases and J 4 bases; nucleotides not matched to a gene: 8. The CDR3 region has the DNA TGCGCCAGCAGCTGGGGGGACAGGTCAGTCTATGGCTACACCTTC. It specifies CASSWGDRSVYGYTF.

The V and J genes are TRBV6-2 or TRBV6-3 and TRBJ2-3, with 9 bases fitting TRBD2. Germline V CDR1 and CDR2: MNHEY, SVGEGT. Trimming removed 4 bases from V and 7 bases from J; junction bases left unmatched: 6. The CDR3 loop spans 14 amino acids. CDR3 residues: CASSSAAGGNTQYF. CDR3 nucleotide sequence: TGTGCCAGCAGTTCGGCAGCGGGAGGAAATACGCAGTATTTT.

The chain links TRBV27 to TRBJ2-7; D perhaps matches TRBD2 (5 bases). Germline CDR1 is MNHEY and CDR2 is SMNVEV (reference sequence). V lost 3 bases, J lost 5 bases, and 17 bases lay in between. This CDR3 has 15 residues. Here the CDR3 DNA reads TGTGCCAGCAGTTTGGGAGTGGGCAGGTCCCACGAGCAGTACTTC. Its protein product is CASSLGVGRSHEQYF.

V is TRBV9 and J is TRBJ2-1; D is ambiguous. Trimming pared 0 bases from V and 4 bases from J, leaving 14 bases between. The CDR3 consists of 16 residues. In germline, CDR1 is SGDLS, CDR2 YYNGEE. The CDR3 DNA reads TGTGCCAGCAGCGTAGCTAATTCTGCAGGATACAATGAGCAGTTCTTC. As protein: CASSVANSAGYNEQFF.

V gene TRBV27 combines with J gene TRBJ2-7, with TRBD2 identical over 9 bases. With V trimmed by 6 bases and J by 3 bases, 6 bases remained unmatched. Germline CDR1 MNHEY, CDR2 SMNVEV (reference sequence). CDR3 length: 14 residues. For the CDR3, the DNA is TGTGCCAGCAGAATAGCGGGGGAGGTCTACGAGCAGTACTTC. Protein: CASRIAGEVYEQYF.

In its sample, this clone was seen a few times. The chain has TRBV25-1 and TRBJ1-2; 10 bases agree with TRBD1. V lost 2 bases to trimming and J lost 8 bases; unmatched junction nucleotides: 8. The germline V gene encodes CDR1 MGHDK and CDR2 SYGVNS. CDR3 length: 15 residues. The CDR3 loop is CASSEPGQGTTGYTF. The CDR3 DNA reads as TGTGCCAGCAGTGAACCGGGACAGGGGACTACCGGCTACACCTTC.

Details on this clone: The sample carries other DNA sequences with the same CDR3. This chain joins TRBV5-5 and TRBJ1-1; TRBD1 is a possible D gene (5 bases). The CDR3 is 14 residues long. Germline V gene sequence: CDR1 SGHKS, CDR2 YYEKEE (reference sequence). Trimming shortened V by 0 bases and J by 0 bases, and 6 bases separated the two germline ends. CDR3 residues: CASSLARVNTEAFF. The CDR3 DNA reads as TGTGCCAGCAGCTTGGCCAGGGTGAACACTGAAGCTTTCTTT.

The CDR3 protein is CASSQGLAGYQETQYF. In DNA, the CDR3 is TGTGCCAGCAGCCAGGGTTTAGCTGGGTACCAAGAGACCCAGTACTTC. V is TRBV3-1 (or the pseudogene TRBV3-2) and J is TRBJ2-5; D call uncertain. Germline assignment: CDR1 LGHDT and CDR2 YNNKEL (reference sequence). The germline V and J ends were trimmed by 3 bases and 0 bases, with 14 bases remaining between them. The CDR3 is made up of 16 amino acids.

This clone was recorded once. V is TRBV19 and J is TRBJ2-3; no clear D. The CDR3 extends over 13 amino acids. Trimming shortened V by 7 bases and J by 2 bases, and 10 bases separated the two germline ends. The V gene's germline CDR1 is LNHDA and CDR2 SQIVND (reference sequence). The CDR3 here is CASNITDTDTQYF. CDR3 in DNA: TGTGCCAGTAATATCACAGACACAGATACGCAGTATTTT.

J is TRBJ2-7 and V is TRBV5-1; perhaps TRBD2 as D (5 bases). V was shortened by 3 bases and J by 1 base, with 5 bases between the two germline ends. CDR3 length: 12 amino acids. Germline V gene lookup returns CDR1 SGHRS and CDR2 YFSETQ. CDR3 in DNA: TGCGCCAGCAGCTCGGGATCCTACGAGCAGTACTTC. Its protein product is CASSSGSYEQYF.

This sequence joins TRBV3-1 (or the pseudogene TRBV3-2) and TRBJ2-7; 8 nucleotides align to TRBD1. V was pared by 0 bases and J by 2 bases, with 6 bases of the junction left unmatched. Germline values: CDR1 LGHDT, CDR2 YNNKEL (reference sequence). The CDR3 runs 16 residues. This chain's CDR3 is CASSQDHQGAPYEQYF. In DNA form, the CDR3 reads TGTGCCAGCAGCCAAGATCACCAGGGGGCTCCCTACGAGCAGTACTTC.